The 18 T cell receptor beta chains below were found in one sample sequenced in a study of blood T cell repertoires in COVID-19. Using immunoSEQ multiplex PCR, the repertoire was profiled, and TCRdb retains in-frame clones only, with some absent. The sample contains more than 250,000 clones, over 80% of which appear only once. The sample was peripheral blood. These receptors were obtained from a man in his fifties or sixties who had recovered from COVID-19.

The chain recombines TRBV6-5 with TRBJ2-7, with 7 bases matching TRBD2. The CDR3 has 16 residues. The ends lost 0 bases at V and 5 bases at J; junction bases unmatched: 10. The germline V gene encodes CDR1 MNHEY and CDR2 SVGAGI. The CDR3, as DNA: TGTGCCAGCAGTTACTCGGGGGGGTCATCCACTAACGAGCAGTACTTC. Residues: CASSYSGGSSTNEQYF.

This clone was picked up a small number of times. The chain links TRBV11-2 to TRBJ2-7; TRBD2 aligns across 7 bases. The J segment lost 3 bases and the V segment lost 5 bases, leaving 13 bases of the junction unmatched. Germline V CDR1 and CDR2: SGHAT, FQNNGV. The CDR3 length is 16 residues. The CDR3 bases are TGTGCCAGCAGCCCGGCCTTTACTAGCGTTCTCTACGAGCAGTACTTC. Translation: CASSPAFTSVLYEQYF.

V gene TRBV10-1 combines with J gene TRBJ2-3, with D perhaps matching TRBD2 (5 bases). The germline gives CDR1 WNHNN, CDR2 SYGVQD (reference sequence). Trimming took 10 bases from V and 5 from J, leaving 10 bases between them. The CDR3 contains 11 residues. The CDR3 protein is CATARGDTQYF. The CDR3 DNA reads TGCGCCACGGCCCGGGGAGATACGCAGTATTTT.

The gene calls are TRBV19 and TRBJ1-2; perhaps TRBD1 as D (5 bases). This CDR3 region has 15 residues. V was shortened by 4 bases and J by 2 bases, with 14 bases between the two germline ends. Germline V gene lookup returns CDR1 LNHDA and CDR2 SQIVND (reference sequence). This chain's CDR3 is CASSTTGVSNYGYTF. The CDR3, as DNA: TGTGCCAGTAGTACCACGGGGGTGTCGAACTATGGCTACACCTTC.

The chain carries TRBV6-5 and TRBJ2-7, with TRBD2 as a possible D gene (7 bases). Trimming shortened V by 10 bases and J by 3 bases, and 19 bases separated the two germline ends. Germline CDR1 is MNHEY and CDR2 is SVGAGI. This CDR3 spans 14 amino acids. Written as DNA, the CDR3 is TGTGCCACCTCCCGGAGGGAGGGGGTCTACGAGCAGTACTTC. Translation gives CATSRREGVYEQYF.

J is TRBJ1-3 and V is TRBV27, with D perhaps matching TRBD1 (6 bases). CDR3 size: 13 residues. CDR1 and CDR2 from the germline V gene are MNHEY and SMNVEV (reference sequence). V shed 5 bases and J shed 4 bases, with 9 bases lying between them. This CDR3 is CASSTGIGNTIYF. The CDR3 DNA sequence: TGTGCCAGCAGTACAGGGATCGGAAACACCATATATTTT.

V and J are TRBV27 and TRBJ1-4; possibly TRBD1 for D (5 bases). The CDR3 totals 16 residues. CDR1 and CDR2 from the germline V gene are MNHEY and SMNVEV (reference sequence). Trimming pared 5 bases from V and 7 bases from J, leaving 20 bases between. CDR3 in DNA: TGTGCCAGCAGTCCCCTGGCGGGGGAGGGTGGTGAAAAACTGTTTTTT. This encodes CASSPLAGEGGEKLFF.

The CDR3 DNA follows: TGTGCCAGTAGTCCCCGGTCGAGTGCTCCCTACGAGCAGTACTTC. Its translation is CASSPRSSAPYEQYF. The chain recombines TRBV19 with TRBJ2-7; D is unresolved. The germline V gene encodes CDR1 LNHDA and CDR2 SQIVND (reference sequence). The V end was cut by 5 bases, the J end by 2 bases, with 16 bases between. This CDR3 region has 15 residues.

The chain links TRBV7-9 to TRBJ1-5; 8 bases align to TRBD1. The V gene's germline CDR1 is SEHNR and CDR2 FQNEAQ (reference sequence). V dropped 5 bases and J dropped 2; count of bases not matched to a gene: 5. The CDR3 has 15 amino acids. The CDR3 loop reads CASSAQGAGNQPQHF. DNA of the CDR3: TGTGCCAGCAGCGCGCAGGGGGCAGGCAATCAGCCCCAGCATTTT.

This rearrangement joins TRBV7-2 to TRBJ2-7; TRBD2 agrees at 9 bases. Germline V gene sequence: CDR1 SGHTA, CDR2 FQGNSA. This CDR3 comprises 14 residues. The V gene end was trimmed by 8 bases and the J gene end by 7 bases; junction bases not matched to a gene: 12. The CDR3 DNA reads TGTGCCAGCGCTGTTGGCGGGGGGGCCGGTGAGCAGTACTTC. Residues: CASAVGGGAGEQYF.

J is TRBJ1-1 and V is TRBV10-3; D ambiguous. Trimming took off 3 bases at V and 11 bases at J, with 13 bases between the two ends. Germline V gene data show CDR1 as ENHRY and CDR2 as SYGVKD. The CDR3 runs 12 residues. The CDR3, as DNA: TGTGCCATCAGTGAAGAGGGTCCTGTTGCTTTCTTT. This codes for CAISEEGPVAFF.

The chain has TRBV19 and TRBJ2-3; D ambiguous. V was pared by 10 bases and J by 0 bases, with 11 bases between. The CDR3 covers 13 residues. The germline gives CDR1 LNHDA, CDR2 SQIVND (reference sequence). Written as DNA, the CDR3 is TGTGCCACCGGCGGCACTAGCACAGATACGCAGTATTTT. Its protein product is CATGGTSTDTQYF.

This rearrangement joins TRBV9 to TRBJ2-3; D may be TRBD1 (5 bases). From germline, CDR1 is SGDLS and CDR2 YYNGEE. The CDR3 length is 15 residues. V lost 4 bases to trimming and J lost 0 bases, with 12 bases between them. Here the CDR3 DNA reads TGTGCCAGCAGCATCTCACAGGCTAGCACAGATACGCAGTATTTT. Its translation: CASSISQASTDTQYF.

This clone was seen a single time. The V call is TRBV20-1, the J call TRBJ1-2; D possibly corresponds to TRBD1 (5 bases). This CDR3 spans 11 amino acids. V lost 1 base to trimming and J lost 8 bases, with 8 bases between them. Germline V gene lookup returns CDR1 DFQATT and CDR2 SNEGSKA (reference sequence). In nucleotides, the CDR3 is TGCAGTGCTAGAGCCGACAGAGGCTACACCTTC. Its protein is CSARADRGYTF.

The table lists this clone with a count of one. This chain joins TRBV18 and TRBJ2-7, with D perhaps matching TRBD2 (5 bases). Germline V gene lookup returns CDR1 KGHSH and CDR2 LQKENI. This CDR3 is built from 12 residues. Between the trimmed V and J ends, which lost 3 bases and 4 bases, there was a span of 7 bases. The DNA of the CDR3 is TGTGCCAGCTCACCCGGGAAGTACGAGCAGTACTTC. Translating it yields CASSPGKYEQYF.

This clone occurred a few times. The J gene is TRBJ2-7, the V gene TRBV7-3; tentative D call: TRBD1 (5 bases). This CDR3 comprises 14 residues. V was cut by 5 bases and J by 6 bases, with 17 bases left in between. The V gene's germline CDR1 is SGHTA and CDR2 FQGTGA. This CDR3 reads CASSRGPPPLEQYF. The CDR3 DNA reads as TGTGCCAGCAGCAGGGGCCCACCTCCCCTCGAGCAGTACTTC.

The chain carries TRBV9 and TRBJ2-1; 12 positions match TRBD2. This CDR3 has 17 residues. Germline V CDR1 and CDR2: SGDLS, YYNGEE. The V gene end was trimmed by 0 bases and the J gene end by 7 bases; junction bases not matched to a gene: 8. This chain's CDR3 is CASSVGLAGGPRNEQFF. The CDR3 DNA reads as TGTGCCAGCAGCGTAGGGCTAGCGGGGGGGCCTAGGAATGAGCAGTTCTTC.

The chain combines TRBV19 with TRBJ2-7, with a weak D call TRBD2 (5 bases). This CDR3 is 13 amino acids long. V lost 6 bases to trimming and J lost 3 bases, with 12 bases between them. Germline V CDR1 and CDR2: LNHDA, SQIVND (reference sequence). CDR3 loop: CASRPRGGYEQYF. The CDR3 DNA reads as TGTGCCAGTAGACCGCGAGGAGGCTACGAGCAGTACTTC. The whole variable domain, filled in from reference TRBV19 and TRBJ2-7, reads DGGITQSPKYLFRKEGQNVTLSCEQNLNHDAMYWYRQDPGQGLRLIYYSQIVNDFQKGDIAEGYSVSREKKESFPLTVTSAQKNPTAFYLCASRPRGGYEQYFGPGTRLTVT.